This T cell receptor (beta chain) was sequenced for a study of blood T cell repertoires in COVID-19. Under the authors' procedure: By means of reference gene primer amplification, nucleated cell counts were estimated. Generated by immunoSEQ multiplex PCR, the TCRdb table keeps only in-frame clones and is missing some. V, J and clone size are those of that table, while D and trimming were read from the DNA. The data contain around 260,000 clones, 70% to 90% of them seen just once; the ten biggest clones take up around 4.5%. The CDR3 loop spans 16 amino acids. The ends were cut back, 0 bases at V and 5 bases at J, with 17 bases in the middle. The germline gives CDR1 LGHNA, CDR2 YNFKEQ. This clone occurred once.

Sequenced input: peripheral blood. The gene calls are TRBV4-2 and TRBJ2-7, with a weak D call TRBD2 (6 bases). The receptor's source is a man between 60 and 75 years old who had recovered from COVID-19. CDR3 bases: TGTGCCAGCAGCCAAGATTCGGCTAGGAGGGCGAACGAGCAGTACTTC. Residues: CASSQDSARRANEQYF.